This T cell receptor (beta chain) was sequenced in a study of shared clonotypes between healthy human individuals. Unmatched junction bases numbered 1, after V lost 0 bases and J lost 4 bases. The CDR3 runs 14 residues. The V gene's germline CDR1 is SGHTA and CDR2 FQGNSA. All donors were Caucasian adults living in Nashville, Tennessee. Study-wide points: Clonotype sharing levels among donors were expected to vary with sequencing depth.

The table came from immunoSEQ multiplex PCR; TCRdb's copy has only in-frame clones and leaves some out. The table lists fewer than 650,000 clones, roughly 72% of them singletons. Concerning this clone: As yet, its antigen is unknown.

Sequencing used PBMCs. This sequence joins TRBV7-2 and TRBJ1-2; 8 positions match TRBD1. This receptor was taken from a woman between 40 and 55 years old in good health. Some clones in this sample may be carry-over from other donors' samples. The CDR3 here is CASSLAGQGYGYTF. CDR3 nucleotide sequence: TGTGCCAGCAGCTTAGCAGGACAGGGCTATGGCTACACCTTC.